This TCR beta chain was recovered during a study of T-cell memory formation after mild COVID-19. Study-wide background: For the most part, TCR clusters were specific to one donor.

CDR1 and CDR2 (germline): MNHEY, SMNVEV (reference sequence). The ends lost 3 bases at V and 4 bases at J; junction bases unmatched: 7. CDR3 length equals 16 residues. Comments on this clonotype: Its antigen remains unknown.

Constant-segment-primed 5'RACE gave TCR alpha and TCR beta cDNA libraries with sample barcodes and UMIs. Each CDR3 protein is one row after TCRdb ran MiXCR on the 5' RACE reads. Of 450,000 or so distinct CDR3 sequences listed, around a quarter are singletons. Study-level results: Clones that shrank (day 15 to 85) were balanced CD4/CD8, whereas later expanders leaned CD4+. Cross-reactive memory seemingly joined, as some responding clones were found in pre-infection memory.

The chain has TRBV27 and TRBJ2-2; TRBD1 aligns across 8 bases. This clonotype was obtained from an adult woman who had mild COVID-19 (a few samples of this study predate the infection). Cell type and time point are not known. Sequenced input: PBMCs or a T cell subset sorted from them (not recorded which). In DNA, the CDR3 is TGTGCCAGCAGTTTCCAGCAGGGGGCAGGCACCGGGGAGCTGTTTTTT. The encoded protein is CASSFQQGAGTGELFF.